One sample yielded the 7 T cell receptor beta chains listed below, sequenced in a study of technical replicates of blood from a few donors. Libraries were prepared by immunoSEQ multiplex PCR; TCRdb keeps only in-frame clonotypes and omits some of them. Of just under 100,000 clones listed, approximately 95% are singletons. Sequencing was done on a sample of T cells isolated from PBMCs. The receptors derive from a human donor in good health.

This clone was observed a single time. This chain joins TRBV2 and TRBJ2-5; 11 bases align to TRBD2. The trim removed 5 bases at V and 4 bases at J, leaving 9 bases unmatched. Germline V gene data show CDR1 as SNHLY and CDR2 as FYNNEI. The CDR3 length is 16 residues. CDR3 sequence: CASSPGTSGPGETQYF. CDR3 coding DNA: TGTGCCAGCAGTCCCGGGACTAGCGGCCCGGGAGAGACCCAGTACTTC. Together with reference TRBV2 and TRBJ2-5, the CDR3 gives the full variable domain: EPEVTQTPSHQVTQMGQEVILRCVPISNHLYFYWYRQILGQKVEFLVSFYNNEISEKSEIFDDQFSVERPDGSNFTLKIRSTKLEDSAMYFCASSPGTSGPGETQYFGPGTRLLVL.

V usage is TRBV28 and J usage is TRBJ1-2; D is undetermined. The CDR3 is made up of 13 amino acids. Germline V lookup: CDR1 MDHEN, CDR2 SYDVKM. The germline V and J ends were trimmed by 3 bases and 7 bases, with 12 bases remaining between them. The CDR3 protein is CASSFDGGGGYTF. The CDR3 DNA is TGTGCCAGCAGTTTCGATGGAGGCGGTGGCTACACCTTC.

The genes are TRBV30 and TRBJ2-1; TRBD2 might be the D (6 bases). This CDR3 has 13 residues. Germline loops: CDR1 GTSNPN, CDR2 SVGIG (reference sequence). Trimming removed 3 bases at V and 2 bases at J, with 8 bases between. This chain's CDR3 is CAWSPGAYNEQFF. The CDR3 DNA sequence: TGTGCCTGGAGCCCGGGGGCCTACAATGAGCAGTTCTTC.

The chain joins TRBV19 to TRBJ2-5; TRBD1 matches at 7 bases. The J call may not be correct, given that the DNA end is closer to TRBJ2-7. The CDR3 is 15 amino acids. Germline V gene data show CDR1 as LNHDA and CDR2 as SQIVND (reference sequence). Here the CDR3 reads CASSLRQGLGYEQYF. The CDR3 DNA follows: TGTGCCAGTAGTCTTAGACAGGGTCTGGGCTACGAGCAGTACTTC.

V usage is TRBV9 and J usage is TRBJ1-1; D is unresolved. This CDR3 contains 12 residues. Between the trimmed V and J ends, which lost 4 bases and 11 bases, there was a span of 15 bases. Germline V gives CDR1 SGDLS, CDR2 YYNGEE. Written as DNA, the CDR3 is TGTGCCAGCAGCTCCCAGACATCCCCGGCTTTCTTT. Protein product: CASSSQTSPAFF.

The chain joins TRBV6-1 to TRBJ1-5, with 12 bases aligning to TRBD1. Trimming removed 4 bases from V and 6 bases from J; junction bases left unmatched: 4. Germline V lookup: CDR1 MNHNS, CDR2 SASEGT. The CDR3 covers 15 residues. In nucleotides, the CDR3 is TGTGCCAGCAGTGCCGGGACAGGGGGCTTTCAGCCCCAGCATTTT. Encoded protein: CASSAGTGGFQPQHF.

The chain combines TRBV7-6 with TRBJ2-3; D is unclear. V was trimmed by 5 bases and J by 6 bases, leaving 18 bases between them. This CDR3 has 15 residues. Per germline, CDR1 SGHVS and CDR2 FNYEAQ. The CDR3 coding sequence is TGTGCCAGCAGCCCTGGCGGCGGCGGAGCTGATACGCAGTATTTT. This codes for CASSPGGGGADTQYF.